The entry that follows covers one T cell receptor (beta chain) sequence. This specimen belongs to a study of shared clonotypes between healthy human individuals. At the deep level, the assay was run. An approximately 220 ng quantity of DNA, approximately 29,000 T cell genomes, went into the sorted-subset replicate PCRs. Produced via immunoSEQ multiplex PCR; TCRdb's table is partial and in-frame only. The sample holds about 1.5 million clones, approximately 98% seen once. V was trimmed by 0 bases and J by 4 bases, leaving 16 bases between them. The germline V gene encodes CDR1 SGDLS and CDR2 YYNGEE. This CDR3 has 17 amino acids.

The source material was naive CD4+ T cells sorted from blood. The subset was: CD45RA+ positively selected. The origin of this receptor is a man in his thirties or forties in good health. The chain carries TRBV9 and TRBJ2-2, with D perhaps TRBD2 (6 bases). CDR3 nucleotides: TGTGCCAGCAGCGTAGTGGGGTCGGGAGTGCGCACCGGGGAGCTGTTTTTT. Translated, it gives CASSVVGSGVRTGELFF.